The present T cell receptor (beta chain) was sequenced within a study of cytomegalovirus exposure and HLA in healthy donors. This CDR3 has 13 amino acids. Deletions cut 5 bases from V and 6 bases from J, with 13 bases between. Germline V gene lookup returns CDR1 SEHNR and CDR2 FQNEAQ (reference sequence). The PCR used 60 Vbeta and 13 Jbeta primers. The assay was immunoSEQ multiplex PCR, and TCRdb's table has in-frame clones only and misses some. The data hold 55,000 to 65,000 clones, with around 85% observed a single time. The clonotype originates from a woman in her 30s in good health and CMV-seronegative. The V gene is TRBV7-9, the J gene TRBJ1-1; the D gene is possibly TRBD1 (6 bases). Sequencing was carried out using PBMCs. CDR3 nucleotides: TGTGCCAGCAGCCCCACAGGGAGGGCTGAAGCTTTCTTT. This codes for CASSPTGRAEAFF. Filled out from reference TRBV7-9 and TRBJ1-1, the complete variable domain reads DTGVSQNPRHKITKRGQNVTFRCDPISEHNRLYWYRQTLGQGPEFLTYFQNEAQLEKSRLLSDRFSAERPKGSFSTLEIQRTEQGDSAMYLCASSPTGRAEAFFGQGTRLTVV.